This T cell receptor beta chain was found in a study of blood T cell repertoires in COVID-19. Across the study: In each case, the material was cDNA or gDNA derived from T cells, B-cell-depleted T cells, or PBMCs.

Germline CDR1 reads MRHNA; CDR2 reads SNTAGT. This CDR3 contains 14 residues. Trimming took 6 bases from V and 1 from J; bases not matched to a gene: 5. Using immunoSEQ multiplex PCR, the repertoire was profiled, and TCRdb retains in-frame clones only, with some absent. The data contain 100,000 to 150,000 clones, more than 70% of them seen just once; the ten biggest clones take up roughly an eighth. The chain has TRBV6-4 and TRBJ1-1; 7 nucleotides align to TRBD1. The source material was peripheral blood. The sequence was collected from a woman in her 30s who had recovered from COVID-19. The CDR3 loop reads CASSPGTANTEAFF. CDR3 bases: TGTGCCAGCAGCCCAGGGACAGCGAACACTGAAGCTTTCTTT.